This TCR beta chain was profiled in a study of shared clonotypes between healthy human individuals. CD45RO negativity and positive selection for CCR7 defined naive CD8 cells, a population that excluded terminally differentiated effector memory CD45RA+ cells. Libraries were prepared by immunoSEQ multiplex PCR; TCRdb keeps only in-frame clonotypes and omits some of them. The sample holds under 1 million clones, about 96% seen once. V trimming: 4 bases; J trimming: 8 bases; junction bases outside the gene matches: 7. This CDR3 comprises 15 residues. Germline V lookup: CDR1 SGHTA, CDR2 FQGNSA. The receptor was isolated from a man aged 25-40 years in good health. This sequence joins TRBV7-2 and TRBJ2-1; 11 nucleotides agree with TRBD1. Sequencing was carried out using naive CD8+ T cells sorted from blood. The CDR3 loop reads CASSSGQGGFDEQFF. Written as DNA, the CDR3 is TGTGCCAGCAGCTCGGGACAGGGGGGTTTCGATGAGCAGTTCTTC.